Below, one T cell receptor (beta chain) is given with its context. The antigen remains unidentified. Per the germline V gene, CDR1 is MDHEN and CDR2 is SYDVKM. V shed 5 bases and J shed 6 bases, with 14 bases lying between them. CDR3 length equals 13 residues. This entry comes from a study of metastatic and nonmetastatic thyroid tumors. Looking at the study overall: Across peripheral blood and tumor or nodule tissue samples taken from malignant and benign thyroid patients, the repertoires were compared with one another.

Findings and limits, study-wide: According to reports, the diversity of TCR beta was significantly higher in malignant thyroid tumors than in benign nodules, and this held in both blood and tumor samples.

Before thyroid surgery, none of the patients had received any treatment. Original methodology: A classifier of distant metastasis in papillary thyroid cancer was built from CDR3 differences (across clinicopathological groups). TCRdb reprocessed the PCR reads using MiXCR. Clone size and V and J calls follow TCRdb, not the original study. The sample comprises about 59,000 clones, roughly 15% of which are singletons, and around 9% rests with the top ten. The source is a male donor with papillary thyroid cancer or a benign thyroid nodule (not recorded which). Some clones in this sample may be carry-over from other donors' samples. The rearrangement links TRBV28 to TRBJ2-7, with D unclear. The sequenced sample consisted of blood. The DNA for the CDR3 is TGTGCCAGCAGTGCATCCGGATTGGGCGAGCAGTACTTC. Its protein is CASSASGLGEQYF.